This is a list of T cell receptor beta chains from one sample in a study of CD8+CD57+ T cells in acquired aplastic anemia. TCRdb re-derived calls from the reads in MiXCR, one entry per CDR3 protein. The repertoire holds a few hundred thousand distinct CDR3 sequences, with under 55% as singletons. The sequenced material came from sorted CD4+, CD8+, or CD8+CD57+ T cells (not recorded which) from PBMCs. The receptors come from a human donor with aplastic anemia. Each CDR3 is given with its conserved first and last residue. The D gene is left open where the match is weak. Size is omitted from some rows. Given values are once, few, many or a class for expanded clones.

CDR3: CASSLSGLRMEKLFF
DNA: TGCGCCAGCAGCTTATCGGGGTTACGGATGGAAAAACTGTTTTTT
V: TRBV5-1
J: TRBJ1-4
D: .
size: many

CDR3: CASSLNMGGRTGMEVRPQHF
DNA: TGTGCCAGCAGCTTGAATATGGGGGGGAGGACAGGCATGGAGGTGAGGCCCCAGCATTTT
V: TRBV5-5
J: TRBJ1-5
D: TRBD1
size: .

CDR3: CASSLWPRVPYEQYF
DNA: TGTGCCAGCAGTTTATGGCCACGGGTACCCTACGAGCAGTACTTC
V: TRBV7-3
J: TRBJ2-7
D: .
size: few

CDR3: CASRKGSAGEAYEQYF
DNA: TGTGCCAGCAGGAAAGGGTCGGCAGGGGAGGCCTACGAGCAGTACTTC
V: TRBV7-2
J: TRBJ2-7
D: .
size: many

CDR3: CASSQEPGYGYTF
DNA: TGTGCCAGCAGCCAAGAACCAGGCTATGGCTACACCTTC
V: TRBV14
J: TRBJ1-2
D: .
size: many

CDR3: CASSRTVPGEKLFF
DNA: TGTGCCAGCAGCCGGACGGTCCCGGGGGAAAAACTGTTTTTT
V: TRBV6-5
J: TRBJ1-4
D: .
size: few

CDR3: CAISESGYGYTF
DNA: TGTGCCATCAGTGAGTCTGGTTATGGCTACACCTTC
V: TRBV10-3
J: TRBJ1-2
D: .
size: .

CDR3: CSARIGNQPQHF
DNA: TGCAGTGCTAGAATAGGCAATCAGCCCCAGCATTTT
V: TRBV20-1
J: TRBJ1-5
D: .
size: many

CDR3: CASSLVASGELFF
DNA: TGTGCCAGCAGCTTGGTAGCGTCCGGGGAGCTGTTTTTT
V: TRBV5-8
J: TRBJ2-2
D: .
size: many

CDR3: CASSWGRGNQPQHF
DNA: TGTGCCAGCAGTTGGGGACGAGGCAATCAGCCCCAGCATTTT
V: TRBV2
J: TRBJ1-5
D: .
size: .

CDR3: CASSLEFLGGGADTQYF
DNA: TGTGCCAGCAGTTTGGAGTTCCTGGGGGGGGGGGCAGATACGCAGTATTTT
V: TRBV9
J: TRBJ2-3
D: TRBD2
size: few

CDR3: CASTEQSSYSPLHF
DNA: TGTGCCAGCACTGAACAGTCCTCATATTCACCCCTCCACTTT
V: TRBV7-2
J: TRBJ1-6
D: .
size: many

CDR3: CASSLIGGCEQYF
DNA: TGTGCCAGCTCACTCATAGGGGGCTGCGAGCAGTACTTC
V: TRBV7-6
J: TRBJ2-7
D: TRBD1
size: .

CDR3: CATSDPGQGGGVQPQHF
DNA: TGTGCCACCAGTGACCCCGGACAGGGGGGAGGTGTTCAGCCCCAGCATTTT
V: TRBV24-1
J: TRBJ1-5
D: TRBD1
size: .

CDR3: CASTRTGVEKLFF
DNA: TGTGCCAGCACCCGGACAGGGGTTGAAAAACTGTTTTTT
V: TRBV6-1
J: TRBJ1-4
D: TRBD1
size: many

CDR3: CASSPQGPNNSPLHF
DNA: TGTGCCAGCAGCCCCCAGGGACCGAACAATTCACCCCTCCACTTT
V: TRBV7-2
J: TRBJ1-6
D: .
size: .

CDR3: CASRPGQGASGYGYTF
DNA: TGTGCCAGCCGGCCGGGACAGGGGGCGAGTGGCTATGGCTACACCTTC
V: TRBV5-4
J: TRBJ1-2
D: TRBD1
size: .

CDR3: CASSESPGAGVDEQYF
DNA: TGTGCCAGCAGTGAGAGCCCCGGGGCGGGGGTAGACGAGCAGTACTTC
V: TRBV25-1
J: TRBJ2-7
D: TRBD2
size: .

CDR3: CASSVAGVEGYTF
DNA: TGTGCCAGCAGCGTAGCGGGGGTCGAAGGCTACACCTTC
V: TRBV9
J: TRBJ1-2
D: .
size: .

CDR3: CASSRSGGYTF
DNA: TGTGCCAGCAGCCGATCCGGAGGCTACACCTTC
V: TRBV12-3/TRBV12-4
J: TRBJ1-2
D: .
size: many

CDR3: CASSLASGGPMDEQFF
DNA: TGTGCCAGCAGCTTAGCTAGCGGGGGGCCGATGGATGAGCAGTTCTTC
V: TRBV7-6
J: TRBJ2-1
D: TRBD2
size: .

CDR3: CASSQEGAGNTIYF
DNA: TGTGCCAGCAGCCAAGAAGGAGCTGGAAACACCATATATTTT
V: TRBV3-1
J: TRBJ1-3
D: .
size: .

CDR3: CASRTRSYNEQFF
DNA: TGCGCCAGCAGGACGCGCTCCTACAATGAGCAGTTCTTC
V: TRBV10-2
J: TRBJ2-1
D: .
size: many

CDR3: CSARDSKTHEQYF
DNA: TGCAGTGCTAGAGATTCGAAAACACACGAGCAGTACTTC
V: TRBV20-1
J: TRBJ2-7
D: .
size: .

CDR3: CASSERQSNEQFF
DNA: TGTGCCAGCAGTGAAAGACAGAGCAATGAGCAGTTCTTC
V: TRBV2
J: TRBJ2-1
D: .
size: .

CDR3: CASSWGQGGVRTEAFF
DNA: TGTGCCAGCAGCTGGGGACAGGGGGGGGTACGAACTGAAGCTTTCTTT
V: TRBV9
J: TRBJ1-1
D: TRBD1
size: .

CDR3: CASSYGRGYEQYF
DNA: TGTGCCAGCAGTTACGGCCGGGGCTACGAGCAGTACTTC
V: TRBV6-5
J: TRBJ2-7
D: .
size: many

CDR3: CATERAGQNTGELFF
DNA: TGTGCCACCGAACGAGCAGGACAGAACACCGGGGAGCTGTTTTTT
V: TRBV24-1
J: TRBJ2-2
D: .
size: many

CDR3: CSVEDDGGDEQCF
DNA: TGCAGCGTTGAAGATGACGGAGGGGACGAGCAGTGCTTC
V: TRBV29-1
J: TRBJ2-7
D: .
size: .

CDR3: CASSLEQYNSPLHF
DNA: TGTGCCAGCAGCTTAGAACAGTATAATTCACCCCTCCACTTT
V: TRBV11-2
J: TRBJ1-6
D: .
size: few

CDR3: CASSRLAGGSGSDTEAFF
DNA: TGTGCCAGTAGTCGTCTAGCGGGGGGGTCAGGGTCTGACACTGAAGCTTTCTTT
V: TRBV19
J: TRBJ1-1
D: .
size: .

CDR3: CASSLDGQGGETQYF
DNA: TGTGCCAGCAGCTTAGATGGACAGGGTGGTGAGACCCAGTACTTC
V: TRBV7-6
J: TRBJ2-5
D: TRBD1
size: few

CDR3: CASSADRAHEQFF
DNA: TGTGCCAGCAGCGCGGACAGGGCCCATGAGCAGTTCTTC
V: TRBV11-2
J: TRBJ2-1
D: TRBD1
size: many

CDR3: CASSLGVTANTGELFF
DNA: TGTGCCAGCAGCTTAGGTGTGACAGCCAACACCGGGGAGCTGTTTTTT
V: TRBV7-2
J: TRBJ2-2
D: .
size: once

CDR3: CASSQSHRGGNSPLHFGNGELFF
DNA: .
V: TRBV2
J: TRBJ2-2
D: .
size: once

CDR3: CASSLGEGSALHF
DNA: TGCGCCAGCAGCTTGGGGGAGGGGTCAGCCCTCCACTTT
V: TRBV5-1
J: TRBJ1-6
D: .
size: many

CDR3: CARRVAGGTDTQYF
DNA: TGTGCCCGGAGGGTAGCGGGGGGCACAGATACGCAGTATTTT
V: TRBV7-9
J: TRBJ2-3
D: TRBD2
size: .

CDR3: CSAERQGSEKLFF
DNA: TGCAGCGCTGAGCGGCAGGGGAGTGAAAAACTGTTTTTT
V: TRBV29-1
J: TRBJ1-4
D: .
size: .

CDR3: CASSLAGGADTQYF
DNA: TGTGCCAGTAGTTTAGCGGGGGGCGCAGATACGCAGTATTTT
V: TRBV5-1
J: TRBJ2-3
D: TRBD2
size: many

CDR3: CASSPKEGGVQPQHF
DNA: TGTGCCAGCAGCCCAAAGGAGGGGGGCGTTCAGCCCCAGCATTTT
V: TRBV7-2
J: TRBJ1-5
D: .
size: few

CDR3: CASSFGLPPYEQYF
DNA: TGTGCCAGCAGTTTCGGTCTTCCCCCCTACGAGCAGTACTTC
V: TRBV27
J: TRBJ2-7
D: .
size: many

CDR3: CASSLSGTANTGAFF
DNA: TGTGCCAGCAGCTTATCCGGGACGGCGAACACTGGAGCTTTCTTT
V: TRBV7-3
J: TRBJ1-1
D: .
size: once

CDR3: CAGSLAVDRGADTQYF
DNA: TGCGCCGGCAGCTTGGCCGTGGACAGGGGGGCAGATACGCAGTATTTT
V: TRBV5-1
J: TRBJ2-3
D: TRBD1
size: .

CDR3: CASSILTSYTF
DNA: TGTGCCAGTAGTATTTTGACGAGCTACACCTTC
V: TRBV19
J: TRBJ1-2
D: .
size: .

CDR3: CASSLSGESNYGYTF
DNA: TGTGCCAGCAGCTTAAGCGGGGAGTCTAACTATGGCTACACCTTC
V: TRBV7-3
J: TRBJ1-2
D: .
size: many

CDR3: CASSIMVGGGLSGELFF
DNA: TGTGCCAGTAGTATTATGGTCGGCGGGGGGTTATCCGGGGAGCTGTTTTTT
V: TRBV19
J: TRBJ2-2
D: TRBD2
size: many

CDR3: CSAPQTANNSPLHF
DNA: TGCAGTGCCCCGCAGACAGCCAATAATTCACCCCTCCACTTT
V: TRBV20-1
J: TRBJ1-6
D: .
size: many

CDR3: CSAEGRDYNEQFF
DNA: TGCAGTGCTGAAGGCCGGGACTACAATGAGCAGTTCTTC
V: TRBV20-1
J: TRBJ2-1
D: .
size: few

CDR3: CASSQTSGEGHEQYF
DNA: TGTGCCAGCAGCCAGACTAGCGGGGAGGGTCACGAGCAGTACTTC
V: TRBV3-1
J: TRBJ2-7
D: TRBD2
size: .

CDR3: CASSLIGQGKNIQYF
DNA: TGTGCCAGCAGCTTGATAGGGCAGGGAAAAAACATTCAGTACTTC
V: TRBV5-5
J: TRBJ2-4
D: .
size: few

CDR3: CASSFGGDEQYF
DNA: TGTGCCAGCTCCTTTGGGGGGGACGAGCAGTACTTC
V: TRBV18
J: TRBJ2-7
D: TRBD2
size: few

CDR3: CASRQANTGELFF
DNA: TGCGCCAGCAGGCAGGCGAACACCGGGGAGCTGTTTTTT
V: TRBV10-1
J: TRBJ2-2
D: .
size: once

CDR3: CASSGNSTGELFF
DNA: TGTGCCAGCAGCGGGAACTCCACCGGGGAGCTGTTTTTT
V: TRBV7-3
J: TRBJ2-2
D: .
size: .

CDR3: CASIGTANTGELFF
DNA: TGTGCCAGCATTGGGACAGCGAACACCGGGGAGCTGTTTTTT
V: TRBV6-1
J: TRBJ2-2
D: TRBD1
size: many

CDR3: CASSPLPGQGAFF
DNA: TGTGCCAGCAGTCCCTTACCGGGACAGGGAGCTTTCTTT
V: TRBV5-4
J: TRBJ1-1
D: TRBD1
size: .

CDR3: CASSQFIFGDTGIYEQYF
DNA: TGCGCCAGCAGCCAATTTATTTTCGGAGACACTGGAATCTACGAGCAGTACTTC
V: TRBV4-1
J: TRBJ2-7
D: .
size: few

CDR3: CASNTGQGFYEQYF
DNA: TGCGCCAGCAACACTGGACAGGGTTTCTACGAGCAGTACTTC
V: TRBV10-2
J: TRBJ2-7
D: TRBD1
size: .

CDR3: CASSIDSTDTQYF
DNA: TGTGCCAGTAGTATAGACAGCACAGATACGCAGTATTTT
V: TRBV19
J: TRBJ2-3
D: .
size: .

CDR3: CASSLGQYNQPQHF
DNA: TGTGCCAGCAGTTTAGGACAGTACAATCAGCCCCAGCATTTT
V: TRBV28
J: TRBJ1-5
D: .
size: .

CDR3: CASSVGVLGVAGQETQYF
DNA: TGTGCCAGCAGCGTAGGGGTCTTGGGGGTGGCGGGGCAAGAGACCCAGTACTTC
V: TRBV9
J: TRBJ2-5
D: .
size: .